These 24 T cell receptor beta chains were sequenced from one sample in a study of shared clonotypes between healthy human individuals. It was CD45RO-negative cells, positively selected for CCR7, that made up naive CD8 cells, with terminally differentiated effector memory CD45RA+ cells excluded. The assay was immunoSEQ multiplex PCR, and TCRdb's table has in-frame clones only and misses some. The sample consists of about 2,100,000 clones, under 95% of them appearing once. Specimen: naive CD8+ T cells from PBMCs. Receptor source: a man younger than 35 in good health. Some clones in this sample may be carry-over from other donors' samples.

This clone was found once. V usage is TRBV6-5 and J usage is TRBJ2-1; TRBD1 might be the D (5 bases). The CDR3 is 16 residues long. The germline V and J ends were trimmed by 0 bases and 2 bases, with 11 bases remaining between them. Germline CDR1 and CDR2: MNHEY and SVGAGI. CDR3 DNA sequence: TGTGCCAGCAGTTACTCCTGGGGCGAAGCCTACAATGAGCAGTTCTTC. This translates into CASSYSWGEAYNEQFF.

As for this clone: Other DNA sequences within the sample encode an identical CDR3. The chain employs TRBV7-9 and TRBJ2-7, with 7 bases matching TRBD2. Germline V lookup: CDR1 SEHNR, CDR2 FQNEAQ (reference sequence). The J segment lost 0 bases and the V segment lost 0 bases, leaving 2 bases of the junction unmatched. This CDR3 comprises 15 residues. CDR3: CASSLAGGSSYEQYF. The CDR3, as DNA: TGTGCCAGCAGCTTAGCGGGAGGGAGCTCCTACGAGCAGTACTTC.

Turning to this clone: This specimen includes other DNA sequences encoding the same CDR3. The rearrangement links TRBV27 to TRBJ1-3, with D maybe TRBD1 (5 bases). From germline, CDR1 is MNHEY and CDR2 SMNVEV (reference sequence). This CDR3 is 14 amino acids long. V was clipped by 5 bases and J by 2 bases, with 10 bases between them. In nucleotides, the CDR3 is TGTGCCAGCAGTCCTAGGGGTGCTGGAAACACCATATATTTT. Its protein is CASSPRGAGNTIYF.

The CDR3 sequence: CASSRRPDFAYEQYF. The CDR3 coding sequence is TGTGCCAGCAGTCGCCGACCGGACTTTGCCTACGAGCAGTACTTC. J is TRBJ2-7 and V is TRBV6-1; D may be TRBD2 (5 bases). CDR1 MNHNS and CDR2 SASEGT come from the germline V gene. This CDR3 comprises 15 residues. The V end lost 5 bases, the J end lost 2 bases, and 16 bases lay between the germline ends.

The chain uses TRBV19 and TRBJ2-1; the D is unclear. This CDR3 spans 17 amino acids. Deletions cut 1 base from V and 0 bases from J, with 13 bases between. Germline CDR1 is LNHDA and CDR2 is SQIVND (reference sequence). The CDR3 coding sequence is TGTGCCAGTAGTATAGGGGCAGACTTAACCTCCTACAATGAGCAGTTCTTC. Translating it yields CASSIGADLTSYNEQFF.

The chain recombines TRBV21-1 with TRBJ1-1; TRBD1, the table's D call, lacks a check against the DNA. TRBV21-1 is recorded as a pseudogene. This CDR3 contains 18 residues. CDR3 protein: CASSKAVGGQGTNTEAFF. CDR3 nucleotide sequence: TGTGCCAGCAGCAAAGCAGTCGGGGGACAGGGGACGAACACTGAAGCTTTCTTT.

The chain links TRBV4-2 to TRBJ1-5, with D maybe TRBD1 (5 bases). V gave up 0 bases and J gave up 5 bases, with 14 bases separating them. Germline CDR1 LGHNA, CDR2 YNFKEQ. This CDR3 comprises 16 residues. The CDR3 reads CASSQDGAQTDQPQHF. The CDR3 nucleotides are TGTGCCAGCAGCCAAGATGGGGCACAAACTGATCAGCCCCAGCATTTT.

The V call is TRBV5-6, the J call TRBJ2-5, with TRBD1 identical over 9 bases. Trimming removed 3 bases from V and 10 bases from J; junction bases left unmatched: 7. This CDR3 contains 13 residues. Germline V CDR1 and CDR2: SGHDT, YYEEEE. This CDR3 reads CASSYRQGGIQYF. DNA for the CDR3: TGTGCCAGCAGCTATAGACAGGGGGGGATCCAGTACTTC.

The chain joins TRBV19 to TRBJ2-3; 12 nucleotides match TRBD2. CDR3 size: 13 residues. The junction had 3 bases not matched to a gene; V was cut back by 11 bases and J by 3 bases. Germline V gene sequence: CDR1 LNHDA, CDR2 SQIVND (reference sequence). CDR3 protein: CAATSGSTDTQYF. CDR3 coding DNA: TGTGCCGCGACTAGCGGGAGTACAGATACGCAGTATTTT.

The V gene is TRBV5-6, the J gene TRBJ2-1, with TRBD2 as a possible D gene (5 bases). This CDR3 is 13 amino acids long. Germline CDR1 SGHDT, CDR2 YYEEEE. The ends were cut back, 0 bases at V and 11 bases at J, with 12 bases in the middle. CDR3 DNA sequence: TGTGCCAGCAGCTTGGGAGGGCCTCGGAAGCAGTTCTTC. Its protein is CASSLGGPRKQFF.

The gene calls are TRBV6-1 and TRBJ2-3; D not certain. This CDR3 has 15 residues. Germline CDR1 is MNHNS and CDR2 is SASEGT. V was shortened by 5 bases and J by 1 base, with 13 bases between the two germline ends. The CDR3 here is CASSSNARGTDTQYF. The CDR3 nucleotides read TGTGCCAGCAGTAGCAATGCCCGGGGCACAGATACGCAGTATTTT.

CDR3 region: CASSEARSRRGDTEAFF. The CDR3 bases are TGTGCCAGCAGTGAAGCGCGGTCCCGGAGGGGGGACACTGAAGCTTTCTTT. This chain joins TRBV6-1 and TRBJ1-1, with a weak D call TRBD1 (6 bases). V lost 0 bases and J lost 3, with 17 bases in between. CDR3 length equals 17 residues. In germline, CDR1 is MNHNS, CDR2 SASEGT.

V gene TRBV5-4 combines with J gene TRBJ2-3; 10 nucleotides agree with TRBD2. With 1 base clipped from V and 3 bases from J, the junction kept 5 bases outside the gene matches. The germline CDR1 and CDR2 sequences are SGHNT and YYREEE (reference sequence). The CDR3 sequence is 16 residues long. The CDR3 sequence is CASSLRASGRTDTQYF. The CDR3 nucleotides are TGTGCCAGCAGCTTGCGCGCTAGCGGGAGAACAGATACGCAGTATTTT.

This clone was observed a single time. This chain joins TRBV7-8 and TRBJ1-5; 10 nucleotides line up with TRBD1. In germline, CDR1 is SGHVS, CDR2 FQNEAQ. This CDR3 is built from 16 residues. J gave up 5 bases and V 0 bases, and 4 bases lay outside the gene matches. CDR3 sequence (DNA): TGTGCCAGCAGCTTAGCGAGGGACAGGGGCTATCAGCCCCAGCATTTT. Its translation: CASSLARDRGYQPQHF.

CDR3 sequence: CASSLTSWQAREGRGGFYEQYF. The CDR3 region has the DNA TGTGCCAGCAGTTTAACCTCCTGGCAGGCCAGGGAGGGAAGAGGGGGATTCTACGAGCAGTACTTC. The chain uses TRBV27 and TRBJ2-7; weak D call: TRBD2 (7 bases). The V end was cut by 2 bases, the J end by 3 bases, with 35 bases between. Germline CDR1 reads MNHEY; CDR2 reads SMNVEV (reference sequence). This CDR3 is built from 22 residues.

The CDR3 loop reads CASRDPGTRRLEAFF. In DNA, the CDR3 is TGTGCCAGCAGAGACCCCGGGACACGCCGACTAGAAGCTTTCTTT. V usage is TRBV6-1 and J usage is TRBJ1-1; D might be TRBD1 (6 bases). CDR1 and CDR2 (germline): MNHNS, SASEGT. The CDR3 runs 15 residues. V shed 6 bases and J shed 8 bases, with 22 bases lying between them.

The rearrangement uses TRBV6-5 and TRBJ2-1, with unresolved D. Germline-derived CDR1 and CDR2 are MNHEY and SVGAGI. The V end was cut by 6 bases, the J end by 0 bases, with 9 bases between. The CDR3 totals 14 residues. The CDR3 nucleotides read TGTGCCAGCAGCAGGACGAGCTCCTACAATGAGCAGTTCTTC. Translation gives CASSRTSSYNEQFF.

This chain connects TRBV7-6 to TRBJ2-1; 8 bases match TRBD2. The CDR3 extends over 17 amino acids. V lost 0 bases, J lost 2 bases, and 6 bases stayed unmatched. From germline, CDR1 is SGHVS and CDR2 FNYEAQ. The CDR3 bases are TGTGCCAGCAGCTTAGCGATTAGCGGGAACACCTACAATGAGCAGTTCTTC. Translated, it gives CASSLAISGNTYNEQFF.

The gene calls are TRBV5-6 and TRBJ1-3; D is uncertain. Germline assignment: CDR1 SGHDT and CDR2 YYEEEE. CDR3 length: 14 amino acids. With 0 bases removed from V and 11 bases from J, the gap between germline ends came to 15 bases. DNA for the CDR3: TGTGCCAGCAGCTTGGGACATGGACCTCGCCCCATATATTTT. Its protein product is CASSLGHGPRPIYF.

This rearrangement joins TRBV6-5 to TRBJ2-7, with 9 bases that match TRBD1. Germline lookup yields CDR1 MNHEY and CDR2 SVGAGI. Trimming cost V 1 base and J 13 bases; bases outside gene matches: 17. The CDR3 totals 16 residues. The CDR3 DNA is TGTGCCAGCAGTTACTTGTCCGGGACAGGGTCTCGACTGTATTACTTC. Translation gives CASSYLSGTGSRLYYF.

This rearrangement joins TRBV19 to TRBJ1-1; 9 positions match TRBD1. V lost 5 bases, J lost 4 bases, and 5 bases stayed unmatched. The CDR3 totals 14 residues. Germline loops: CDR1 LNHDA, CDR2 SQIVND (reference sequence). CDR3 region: CASSPQGAGTEAFF. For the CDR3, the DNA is TGTGCCAGTAGTCCACAGGGGGCAGGCACTGAAGCTTTCTTT.

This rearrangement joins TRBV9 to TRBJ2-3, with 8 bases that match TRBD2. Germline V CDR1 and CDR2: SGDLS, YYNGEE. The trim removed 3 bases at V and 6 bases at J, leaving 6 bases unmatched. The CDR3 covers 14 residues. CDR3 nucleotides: TGTGCCAGCAGCGAGACGGGGGGGCTCGATACGCAGTATTTT. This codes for CASSETGGLDTQYF. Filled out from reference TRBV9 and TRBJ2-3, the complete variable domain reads DSGVTQTPKHLITATGQRVTLRCSPRSGDLSVYWYQQSLDQGLQFLIQYYNGEERAKGNILERFSAQQFPDLHSELNLSSLELGDSALYFCASSETGGLDTQYFGPGTRLTVL.

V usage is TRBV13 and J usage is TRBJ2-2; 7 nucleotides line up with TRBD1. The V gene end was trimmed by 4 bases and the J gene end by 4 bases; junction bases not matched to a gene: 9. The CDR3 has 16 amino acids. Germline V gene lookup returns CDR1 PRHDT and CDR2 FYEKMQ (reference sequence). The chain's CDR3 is CASSSRDRYTTGELFF. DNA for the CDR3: TGTGCCAGCAGCTCAAGGGACAGATACACCACCGGGGAGCTGTTTTTT.

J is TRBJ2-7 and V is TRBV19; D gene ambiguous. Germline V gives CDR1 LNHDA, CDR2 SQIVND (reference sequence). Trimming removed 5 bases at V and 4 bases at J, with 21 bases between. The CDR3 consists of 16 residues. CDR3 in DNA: TGTGCCAGTAGTCCGGATGCAACACTGGGGTTTTACGAGCAGTACTTC. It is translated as CASSPDATLGFYEQYF.